The table lists the clone carrying this TCR beta chain with a few counts. Per the original methods: From reference gene primer amplification, estimates of nucleated cell counts were derived. Clones were read by immunoSEQ multiplex PCR, and TCRdb kept only the in-frame ones, dropping some. V, J and clone size are those of that table, while D and trimming were read from the DNA. The sample contains roughly 250,000 clones, around 82% of which appear only once. The CDR3 consists of 16 residues. Germline CDR1 SGHRS, CDR2 YFSETQ. Trimming took 0 bases from V and 2 from J, leaving 12 bases between them. The data stem from a study of blood T cell repertoires in COVID-19.

The receptor was derived from a human donor with COVID-19, enrolled during active disease. The donor label of this sample is uncertain. The sequencing input was peripheral blood. The chain couples TRBV5-1 to TRBJ2-4; D is uncertain. CDR3 DNA: TGCGCCAGCAGCTTGGATGGCCCATCACCCAAAAACATTCAGTACTTC. Translation: CASSLDGPSPKNIQYF.